The 26 T cell receptor beta chains presented below share a single source sample, sequenced in a study of blood T cells in healthy people across ages. The second PCR ran roughly 7 to 12 cycles with a sample-barcoded 5' primer and J-beta primers. Each CDR3 protein is one row after TCRdb ran MiXCR on the 5' RACE reads. The data contain around 800,000 distinct CDR3 sequences, around two thirds of them singletons. The sample consisted of blood. The receptors here all came from a man aged 30 to 45 in good health.

A few counts support this clonotype. This chain links TRBV2 with TRBJ1-4; D perhaps matches TRBD1 (6 bases). This CDR3 has 16 amino acids. V lost 3 bases and J lost 1, with 12 bases in between. Per germline, CDR1 SNHLY and CDR2 FYNNEI. The CDR3 loop is CASSDTSGVTNEKLFF. DNA for the CDR3: TGTGCCAGCAGTGACACCTCAGGGGTAACTAATGAAAAACTGTTTTTT. Full variable domain (rest looked up from reference TRBV2 and TRBJ1-4): EPEVTQTPSHQVTQMGQEVILRCVPISNHLYFYWYRQILGQKVEFLVSFYNNEISEKSEIFDDQFSVERPDGSNFTLKIRSTKLEDSAMYFCASSDTSGVTNEKLFFGSGTQLSVL.

The chain combines TRBV4-3 with TRBJ1-6; no clear D gene. Per the germline V gene, CDR1 is LGHNA and CDR2 is YSLEER. This CDR3 is 15 amino acids long. Trimming took 9 bases from V and 3 from J, leaving 15 bases between them. CDR3 DNA sequence: TGCGCCAGTAACAGTCCCACGCTCTATAATTCACCCCTCCACTTT. Its protein product is CASNSPTLYNSPLHF.

The chain recombines TRBV7-2 with TRBJ2-7; 8 nucleotides agree with TRBD2. The junction had 7 bases not matched to a gene; V was cut back by 1 base and J by 5 bases. Germline V CDR1 and CDR2: SGHTA, FQGNSA. This CDR3 contains 15 residues. CDR3 sequence (DNA): TGTGCCAGCAGCTTAGGATTTAGCGGGGCACACGAGCAGTACTTC. The encoded protein is CASSLGFSGAHEQYF. Full variable domain (remainder filled in from reference TRBV7-2 and TRBJ2-7): GAGVSQSPSNKVTEKGKDVELRCDPISGHTALYWYRQSLGQGLEFLIYFQGNSAPDKSGLPSDRFSAERTGGSVSTLTIQRTQQEDSAVYLCASSLGFSGAHEQYFGPGTRLTVT.

This clonotype was picked up a small number of times. The chain recombines TRBV2 with TRBJ2-3; a weak D match, TRBD2 (6 bases). V was pared by 4 bases and J by 6 bases, with 20 bases between. The CDR3 sequence is 16 residues long. In germline, CDR1 is SNHLY, CDR2 FYNNEI. The CDR3 DNA sequence: TGTGCCAGCAGTGGCTCTCTCGCGGGGCACACTGATACGCAGTATTTT. This gives the protein CASSGSLAGHTDTQYF.

The rearrangement joins TRBV29-1 to TRBJ2-1; D is perhaps TRBD2 (5 bases). This CDR3 spans 13 amino acids. Trimming left V 6 bases short and J 6 bases short, with 15 bases between. The germline gives CDR1 SQVTM, CDR2 ANQGSEA. The CDR3 DNA follows: TGCAGCGTGGAGAGGGTAGGAGGCAATGAGCAGTTCTTC. Protein product: CSVERVGGNEQFF.

This clonotype came up a few times. J is TRBJ2-1 and V is TRBV12-3 or TRBV12-4; TRBD2 aligns across 10 bases. CDR3 length: 16 residues. Trimming removed 5 bases from V and 7 bases from J; junction bases left unmatched: 11. CDR3 loop: CASSVPGLAVSNEQFF. In nucleotides, the CDR3 is TGTGCCAGCAGTGTCCCCGGACTAGCGGTGTCGAATGAGCAGTTCTTC.

This chain links TRBV7-2 with TRBJ2-5, with 8 bases fitting TRBD2. The CDR3 length is 16 residues. In germline, CDR1 is SGHTA, CDR2 FQGNSA. V was clipped by 1 base and J by 1 base; unmatched bases: 5. This CDR3 is CASSLEASGFQETQYF. The CDR3 bases are TGTGCCAGCAGCTTAGAGGCTAGCGGGTTCCAAGAGACCCAGTACTTC.

V gene TRBV4-2 combines with J gene TRBJ2-7; 7 bases match TRBD2. This CDR3 has 16 residues. Germline V gene sequence: CDR1 LGHNA, CDR2 YNFKEQ. V lost 4 bases, J lost 0 bases, and 9 bases stayed unmatched. The CDR3 is CASSPVGGRGSYEQYF. The CDR3 DNA reads as TGTGCCAGCAGCCCTGTCGGGGGGAGAGGCTCCTACGAGCAGTACTTC.

V is TRBV4-3 and J is TRBJ1-2; maybe TRBD1 (5 bases). CDR3 length equals 13 residues. V was trimmed by 2 bases and J by 7 bases, leaving 11 bases between them. Germline V gene data show CDR1 as LGHNA and CDR2 as YSLEER. CDR3: CASSQSWQGGYTF. The CDR3 DNA is TGCGCCAGCAGCCAAAGCTGGCAGGGTGGCTACACCTTC.

V usage is TRBV5-6 and J usage is TRBJ2-3; 9 bases map to TRBD1. The CDR3 has 14 amino acids. The germline CDR1 and CDR2 sequences are SGHDT and YYEEEE. V trimming: 3 bases; J trimming: 6 bases; junction bases outside the gene matches: 5. The CDR3 DNA is TGTGCCAGCAGCTGGGACAGGGACGCGGATACGCAGTATTTT. Translating it yields CASSWDRDADTQYF.

This chain joins TRBV21-1 and TRBJ2-1; the tabulated D call, TRBD2, remains unverified against the DNA. TRBV21-1 is tagged as a pseudogene. This CDR3 spans 15 amino acids. The CDR3 DNA reads as TGTGCCAGCAGCAAAGCCGTACAGGGCCCACATGAGCAGTTCTTC. Translating gives CASSKAVQGPHEQFF.

The CDR3 is CSARSFETQYF. In DNA form, the CDR3 reads TGCAGTGCTAGGAGCTTCGAGACCCAGTACTTC. The chain joins TRBV20-1 to TRBJ2-5; no definite D call. The germline V gene encodes CDR1 DFQATT and CDR2 SNEGSKA (reference sequence). The CDR3 loop spans 11 amino acids. Trimming took off 3 bases at V and 5 bases at J, with 7 bases between the two ends.

The chain links TRBV5-1 to TRBJ2-5; possible D gene TRBD1, 6 bases. TRBJ2-7 matches the DNA end more closely, so the J call is doubtful. Germline CDR1 and CDR2: SGHRS and YFSETQ. The CDR3 sequence is 14 residues long. The DNA of the CDR3 is TGCGCCAGCAGCTTGAACAGGGTTAATGGCGAGCAGTACTTC. It translates to CASSLNRVNGEQYF.

CDR3 coding DNA: TGTGCCATCAGTGGAACACCGACAGGGGCCAACACCGGGGAGCTGTTTTTT. Residues: CAISGTPTGANTGELFF. This sequence joins TRBV10-3 and TRBJ2-2; TRBD1 matches 8 bases. The germline V gene has CDR1 ENHRY and CDR2 SYGVKD. The CDR3 covers 17 residues. V lost 4 bases, J lost 2 bases, and 9 bases stayed unmatched.

A single count supports this clonotype. V is TRBV13 and J is TRBJ1-6, with a weak D call TRBD1 (6 bases). The V gene's germline CDR1 is PRHDT and CDR2 FYEKMQ (reference sequence). CDR3 length: 20 residues. Trimming stripped 4 bases from V and 0 bases from J, with 22 bases between. The chain's CDR3 is CASSSRLIAIGGSYNSPLHF. CDR3 DNA: TGTGCCAGCAGCTCCAGATTAATAGCTATAGGGGGCTCCTATAATTCACCCCTCCACTTT.

The V gene is TRBV20-1, the J gene TRBJ1-5; 9 bases agree with TRBD1. CDR3 length: 14 residues. The V gene's germline CDR1 is DFQATT and CDR2 SNEGSKA (reference sequence). With V trimmed by 5 bases and J by 4 bases, 6 bases remained unmatched. CDR3 DNA: TGCAGTGCTTCCGGGACAGGGACGAATCAGCCCCAGCATTTT. It codes for CSASGTGTNQPQHF.

The rearrangement uses TRBV29-1 and TRBJ2-6, with D unclear. Germline V CDR1 and CDR2: SQVTM, ANQGSEA. Trimming removed 3 bases at V and 4 bases at J, with 4 bases between. The CDR3 loop spans 12 amino acids. The CDR3 region is CSVEDGANVLTF. CDR3 in DNA: TGCAGCGTTGAGGACGGGGCCAACGTCCTGACTTTC.

This clonotype has more than one count but fewer than ten. The V call is TRBV20-1, the J call TRBJ2-3; D might be TRBD2 (5 bases). Trimming cost V 4 bases and J 3 bases, with 14 bases left between them. Germline V gene sequence: CDR1 DFQATT, CDR2 SNEGSKA (reference sequence). This CDR3 region has 14 residues. The CDR3 loop reads CSATTYLATDTQYF. In DNA, the CDR3 is TGCAGTGCTACGACATATCTAGCAACAGATACGCAGTATTTT.

This clonotype occurred once. V is TRBV4-3 and J is TRBJ2-5; TRBD2 matches 10 bases. The CDR3 runs to 18 residues. CDR1 and CDR2 from the germline V gene are LGHNA and YSLEER. Trimming cost V 0 bases and J 4 bases; bases outside gene matches: 11. The CDR3 is CASSQDLGGVAGGETQYF. CDR3 sequence (DNA): TGCGCCAGCAGCCAAGATCTGGGCGGGGTAGCGGGGGGAGAGACCCAGTACTTC.

This clonotype was counted only a few times. The chain couples TRBV27 to TRBJ2-2; 9 bases map to TRBD2. The CDR3 contains 15 residues. V lost 5 bases to trimming and J lost 2 bases; unmatched junction nucleotides: 3. CDR1 MNHEY and CDR2 SMNVEV come from the germline V gene (reference sequence). CDR3: CASSLRGGNTGELFF. CDR3 DNA sequence: TGTGCCAGCAGTCTGCGGGGGGGCAACACCGGGGAGCTGTTTTTT.

Only a few counts were recorded for this clonotype. The chain joins TRBV4-1 to TRBJ2-7; no firm D call. Between the trimmed V and J ends, which lost 1 base and 6 bases, there was a span of 10 bases. CDR3 length: 13 residues. Looked up from germline, CDR1 is MGHRA and CDR2 is YSYEKL. CDR3: CASSQGSGGEQYF. The CDR3 DNA reads TGCGCCAGCAGCCAAGGATCAGGCGGCGAGCAGTACTTC.

Concerning this clonotype itself: At one of its ends the junction is not consistent with the germline gene, which may arise from a read error. The chain has TRBV7-8 and TRBJ2-5, with D unresolved. Germline CDR1 and CDR2: SGHVS and FQNEAQ. CDR3 size: 14 residues. In DNA, the CDR3 is TGTGCCAGCAGCTTAGTACAGATGCAAGGGACCCAGTACTTC. Amino acids: CASSLVQMQGTQYF.

The chain recombines TRBV7-2 with TRBJ2-1, with TRBD2 identical over 13 bases. The CDR3 has 15 amino acids. Germline V CDR1 and CDR2: SGHTA, FQGNSA. V lost 8 bases and J lost 8; bases outside the gene matches: 9. The CDR3 region is CASQETSGGLYEQFF. DNA for the CDR3: TGTGCCAGCCAAGAGACTAGCGGGGGGTTATATGAGCAGTTCTTC. The whole variable domain, filled in from reference TRBV7-2 and TRBJ2-1, reads GAGVSQSPSNKVTEKGKDVELRCDPISGHTALYWYRQSLGQGLEFLIYFQGNSAPDKSGLPSDRFSAERTGGSVSTLTIQRTQQEDSAVYLCASQETSGGLYEQFFGPGTRLTVL.

The chain has TRBV27 and TRBJ2-3; 9 bases line up with TRBD1. CDR3 length: 16 residues. The V segment lost 2 bases and the J segment 5 bases; nucleotides outside the gene matches: 8. CDR1 and CDR2 (germline): MNHEY, SMNVEV (reference sequence). CDR3 bases: TGTGCCAGCAGTTTACGAACAGGGGGCTCGATAGATACGCAGTATTTT. Amino acids: CASSLRTGGSIDTQYF.

This chain links TRBV4-3 with TRBJ1-2; possible D gene TRBD1, 5 bases. Germline CDR1 LGHNA, CDR2 YSLEER. This CDR3 spans 16 amino acids. Between the trimmed V and J ends, which lost 4 bases and 5 bases, there was a span of 20 bases. DNA for the CDR3: TGCGCCAGCAGCCCCCTACCTGGGACGGCTACTTATGGCTACACCTTC. It is translated as CASSPLPGTATYGYTF.

The genes are TRBV7-8 and TRBJ2-3; maybe TRBD1 (5 bases). Germline CDR1 SGHVS, CDR2 FQNEAQ. The V end was cut by 3 bases, the J end by 0 bases, with 13 bases between. The length of the CDR3 is 16 residues. CDR3 DNA: TGTGCCAGCAGCTTGAATGGACACCTTAGCACAGATACGCAGTATTTT. Encoded protein: CASSLNGHLSTDTQYF.